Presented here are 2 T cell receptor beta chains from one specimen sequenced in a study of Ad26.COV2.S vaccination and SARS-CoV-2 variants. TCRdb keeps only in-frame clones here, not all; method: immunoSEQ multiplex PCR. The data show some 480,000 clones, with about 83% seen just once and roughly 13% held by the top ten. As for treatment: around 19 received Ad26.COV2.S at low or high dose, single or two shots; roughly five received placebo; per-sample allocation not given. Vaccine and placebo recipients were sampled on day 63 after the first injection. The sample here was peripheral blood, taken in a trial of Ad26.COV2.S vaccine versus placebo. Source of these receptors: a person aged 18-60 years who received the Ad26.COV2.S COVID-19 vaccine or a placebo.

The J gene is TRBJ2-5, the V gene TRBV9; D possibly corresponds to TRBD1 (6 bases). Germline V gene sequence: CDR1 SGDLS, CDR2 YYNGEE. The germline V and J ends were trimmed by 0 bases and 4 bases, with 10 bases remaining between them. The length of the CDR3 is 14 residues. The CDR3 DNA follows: TGTGCCAGCAGCGTAGGTGACAGGCCAGAGACCCAGTACTTC. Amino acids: CASSVGDRPETQYF. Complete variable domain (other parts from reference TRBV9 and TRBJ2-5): DSGVTQTPKHLITATGQRVTLRCSPRSGDLSVYWYQQSLDQGLQFLIQYYNGEERAKGNILERFSAQQFPDLHSELNLSSLELGDSALYFCASSVGDRPETQYFGPGTRLLVL.

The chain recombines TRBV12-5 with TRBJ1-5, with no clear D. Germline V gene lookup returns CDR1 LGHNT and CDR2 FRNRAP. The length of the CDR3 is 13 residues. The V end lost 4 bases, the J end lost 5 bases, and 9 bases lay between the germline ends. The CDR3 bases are TGTGCTAGTGGTTGGGATTTAGATCAGCCCCAGCATTTT. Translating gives CASGWDLDQPQHF.